The rows below give T cell receptor beta chains drawn from one sample of a study of long-term antiretroviral therapy in people with HIV. TCRdb's copy holds only in-frame clones and misses some; the assay was immunoSEQ multiplex PCR. The table shows about 25,000 clones, with roughly 86% occurring only once. Sequences were derived from unsorted PBMCs, sampled 1.8 years before starting antiretroviral therapy. Source of these receptors: a man aged 50-60 years with HIV. Both conserved end residues are part of each CDR3. The order of the fields is D gene, V gene, clone size, J gene, CDR3 DNA, CDR3 protein. The D gene is left open where the match is weak. Part of the rows lack a size; the others show once, few, many or a class for expanded clones.

>-|TRBV19|-|TRBJ1-3
TGTGCCAGTAGTATAGTAACAGCCCGGATGGCAAACACCATATATTTT
CASSIVTARMANTIYF
>-|TRBV4-3|-|TRBJ2-5
TGCGCCAGCAGCCAAGATTGGGCTAGAGGGGCCTTAGAGACCCAGTACTTC
CASSQDWARGALETQYF
>TRBD1|TRBV11-3|-|TRBJ2-1
TGTGCCAGCAGCCGGCAGGGGGATGGCTACAATGAGCAGTTCTTC
CASSRQGDGYNEQFF
>-|TRBV18|-|TRBJ2-5
TGTGCCAGCTCACCGGTACGGGAGACCCAGTACTTC
CASSPVRETQYF
>-|TRBV5-1|-|TRBJ1-3
TGCGCCAGCAGCTTGGATCTGGTGAAGAGTGGAAACACCATATATTTT
CASSLDLVKSGNTIYF
>-|TRBV7-2|-|TRBJ1-3
TGTGCCAGCAGCTCACAGATACACTCTGGAAACACCATATATTTT
CASSSQIHSGNTIYF
>-|TRBV5-1|-|TRBJ2-7
TGCGCCAGCAGCTTGAACTACGAGCAGTACTTC
CASSLNYEQYF
>-|TRBV28|once|TRBJ1-4
TGTGCCAGCAGTTTCGGCCCTCCAGCGCAAAAACTGTTTTTT
CASSFGPPAQKLFF
>TRBD1|TRBV7-9|few|TRBJ1-5
TGTGCCAGCAGCCGGGGACAGGGGCAAAGCAATCAGCCCCAGCATTTT
CASSRGQGQSNQPQHF
>TRBD1|TRBV6-6|few|TRBJ1-6
TGTGCCAGCAGACTCCAGGGGGACGTTTCACCCCTCCACTTT
CASRLQGDVSPLHF
>-|TRBV14|-|TRBJ1-2
TGTGCCAGCAGCCGGAATAGTTTCTATGGCTACACCTTC
CASSRNSFYGYTF
>-|TRBV18|-|TRBJ1-1
TGTGCCAGCTCACCAACGAATATGAACACTGAAGCTTTCTTT
CASSPTNMNTEAFF
>-|TRBV6-5|-|TRBJ1-2
TGTGCCAGCAGTTACTCGACCGCCCAGTATGGCTACACCTTC
CASSYSTAQYGYTF
>-|TRBV5-1|-|TRBJ1-3
TGCGCCAGCAGCAAGGACTCGTACACCATATATTTT
CASSKDSYTIYF
>TRBD1|TRBV6-5|-|TRBJ1-2
TGTGCCAGCAGTTACGTGGGACAGGAATACTATGGCTACACCTTC
CASSYVGQEYYGYTF
>-|TRBV27|-|TRBJ2-2
TGTGCCAGCAGTTTATTGGTCAACACCGGGGAGCTGTTTTTT
CASSLLVNTGELFF
>-|TRBV15|-|TRBJ2-1
TGTGCCACCAGCAGAGGAAGCTCCTACAATGAGCAGTTCTTC
CATSRGSSYNEQFF
>TRBD2|TRBV7-6|once|TRBJ2-5
TGTGCCAGCAGCTTAGCGCAGCGGGAGGGGTGGGAGACCCAGTACTTC
CASSLAQREGWETQYF
>TRBD2|TRBV2|-|TRBJ2-1
TGTGCCAGCAGCCCTGGGGGGGACTACAATGAGCAGTTCTTC
CASSPGGDYNEQFF
>-|TRBV19|-|TRBJ2-1
TGTGCCAGTAGTATGCAGGGCGGGACCAATGAGCAGTTCTTC
CASSMQGGTNEQFF
>TRBD2|TRBV5-1|-|TRBJ2-1
TGCGCCAGCAGCTCGACAACTAGCGGGATTTACAATGAGCAGTTCTTC
CASSSTTSGIYNEQFF